This T cell receptor (beta chain) comes out of a study of post-analysis software for immune sequencing data. Study-wide results and caveats: Strong co-clustering by F measure was evident for samples that had been prepared in the same batch. Controls' normalized Chao1 diversity significantly exceeded that of multiple sclerosis patients. Patients showed TRBV5-6, TRBV5-1 and TRBV20-1 among five TRBV segments more frequent than in controls.

CDR3 length equals 14 residues. In germline, CDR1 is SGHTA, CDR2 FQGNSA. V lost 1 base and J 7 bases, leaving 12 bases between the germline ends. Worth noting for this clonotype: Its specificity is not known.

Sequencing libraries made from TCR beta cDNA carried unique molecular identifiers. Researchers reported roughly 0.5 million cDNA molecules coming from about 0.98 to 11 million T cells. TCRdb re-derived calls from the PCR reads in MiXCR, one entry per CDR3 protein. The sample lists 600,000 to 700,000 distinct CDR3 sequences, 55% to 70% occurring once. The chain recombines TRBV7-2 with TRBJ2-3; no clear D. The sequencing sample was made of blood. The clonotype comes from a girl under 10 years old with multiple sclerosis. The CDR3 loop reads CASSLGGPTNTQYF. Written as DNA, the CDR3 is TGTGCCAGCAGCTTAGGTGGGCCCACGAATACGCAGTATTTT.